These 19 T cell receptor beta chains were all obtained from the same sample, sequenced in a study of blood T cells in healthy people across ages. PCR was performed a second time for 7 to 11 cycles using a sample-barcoded 5' primer and a J-beta primer mix. TCRdb re-called the 5' RACE reads with MiXCR, one entry per CDR3 protein. The table records approximately 810,000 distinct CDR3 sequences, about 28% of them present only once. Sequenced input: blood. The receptors stem from a woman aged 80 or older in good health.

The V gene is TRBV30, the J gene TRBJ2-3; no firm D call. CDR3 length: 12 residues. Germline CDR1 reads GTSNPN; CDR2 reads SVGIG (reference sequence). V was clipped by 0 bases and J by 7 bases, with 8 bases between them. The CDR3 sequence: CAWSVLTYTQYF. The CDR3, as DNA: TGTGCCTGGAGTGTATTAACTTATACGCAGTATTTT. The full variable domain, completed using reference TRBV30 and TRBJ2-3, is SQTIHQWPATLVQPVGSPLSLECTVEGTSNPNLYWYRQAAGRGLQLLFYSVGIGQISSEVPQNLSASRPQDRQFILSSKKLLLSDSGFYLCAWSVLTYTQYFGPGTRLTVL.

This clonotype was detected many times. This CDR3 reads CASSWGQERSIQYF. CDR3 bases: TGCGCCAGCAGCTGGGGACAGGAGAGGAGCATTCAGTACTTC. The chain uses TRBV5-1 and TRBJ2-4; 8 bases are shared with TRBD1. The CDR3 runs 14 residues. Trimming cost V 3 bases and J 9 bases; bases outside gene matches: 8. CDR1 and CDR2 from the germline V gene are SGHRS and YFSETQ. Drawing the rest from reference TRBV5-1 and TRBJ2-4, the complete variable domain is KAGVTQTPRYLIKTRGQQVTLSCSPISGHRSVSWYQQTPGQGLQFLFEYFSETQRNKGNFPGRFSGRQFSNSRSEMNVSTLELGDSALYLCASSWGQERSIQYFGAGTRLSVL.

This clonotype was detected ten times or more. The chain uses TRBV7-2 and TRBJ2-5; 10 nucleotides agree with TRBD2. With 2 bases clipped from V and 5 bases from J, the junction kept 5 bases outside the gene matches. Per the germline V gene, CDR1 is SGHTA and CDR2 is FQGNSA. The CDR3 is 15 residues long. The CDR3 spells CASSLKRGGTETQYF. Here the CDR3 DNA reads TGTGCCAGCAGCTTAAAGCGGGGGGGCACGGAGACCCAGTACTTC.

This clonotype was observed at least ten times. This chain connects TRBV5-1 to TRBJ1-2; D not resolved. The germline V gene has CDR1 SGHRS and CDR2 YFSETQ. The CDR3 is made up of 13 amino acids. The V end was cut by 0 bases, the J end by 4 bases, with 7 bases between. The CDR3 region has the DNA TGCGCCAGCAGCTTGGCTACGACCTATGGCTACACCTTC. It codes for CASSLATTYGYTF. Full variable domain (outside the CDR3, taken from reference TRBV5-1 and TRBJ1-2): KAGVTQTPRYLIKTRGQQVTLSCSPISGHRSVSWYQQTPGQGLQFLFEYFSETQRNKGNFPGRFSGRQFSNSRSEMNVSTLELGDSALYLCASSLATTYGYTFGSGTRLTVV.

Worth noting for this clonotype: A junction boundary mismatches the germline segment, possibly from a read error. The V call is TRBV7-2, the J call TRBJ2-2; 9 bases agree with TRBD2. There are 20 residues in the CDR3. Germline loops: CDR1 SGHTA, CDR2 FQGNSA. CDR3 region: CASNLVPRGGAFSFTGELFF. In DNA, the CDR3 is TGTGCCAGCAACTTAGTTCCGCGCGGGGGGGCGTTTTCGTTCACCGGGGAGCTGTTTTTT.

As concerns this clonotype: A read error may account for a junction end that differs from germline. The rearrangement joins TRBV20-1 to TRBJ2-3; TRBD2 might be the D (7 bases). Germline CDR1 and CDR2: DFQATT and SNEGSKA (reference sequence). The CDR3 covers 15 residues. CDR3 bases: TGCAGTGCTAGGAGGCGGGGGCGTAGCACAGGTACGCAGTATTTT. It codes for CSARRRGRSTGTQYF.

The chain combines TRBV5-1 with TRBJ2-7, with TRBD1 as a possible D gene (6 bases). CDR3 size: 14 residues. From germline, CDR1 is SGHRS and CDR2 YFSETQ. Trimming removed 0 bases at V and 13 bases at J, with 20 bases between. The CDR3 DNA follows: TGCGCCAGCAGCTTGGCACCAGGCGACAGGTCTCGCTACTTC. Translation gives CASSLAPGDRSRYF.

This clonotype was seen many times. The V gene is TRBV4-1, the J gene TRBJ2-3; the D call may be TRBD1 or TRBD2 (5 bases each). CDR1 MGHRA and CDR2 YSYEKL come from the germline V gene. CDR3 size: 18 residues. V was pared by 4 bases and J by 5 bases, with 25 bases between. For the CDR3, the DNA is TGCGCCAGCAGCCCAGATAATCCCATGGAGGAGAGGGGAGATACGCAGTATTTT. This sequence encodes CASSPDNPMEERGDTQYF.

In its sample, this clonotype was seen a few times. The chain uses TRBV4-1 and TRBJ2-1, with D unclear. V was pared by 5 bases and J by 5 bases, with 10 bases between. The CDR3 is 13 amino acids. Germline loops: CDR1 MGHRA, CDR2 YSYEKL. As DNA, the CDR3 is TGCGCCAGCAGCGGGTACAGCCACAATGAGCAGTTCTTC. It encodes CASSGYSHNEQFF.

V usage is TRBV5-1 and J usage is TRBJ2-7; a possible D gene is TRBD2 (6 bases). The CDR3 is made up of 14 amino acids. V was trimmed by 2 bases and J by 10 bases, leaving 19 bases between them. Germline assignment: CDR1 SGHRS and CDR2 YFSETQ. CDR3 DNA: TGCGCCAGCAGCTTCGGGGGTGGACCGGAGATCCAGTACTTC. It yields the protein CASSFGGGPEIQYF.

About this clonotype: A read error is possible here, since a much larger clone lies one base away. The rearrangement links TRBV20-1 to TRBJ2-1; D is ambiguous. V was pared by 1 base and J by 5 bases, with 9 bases between. This CDR3 region has 13 residues. CDR1 is DFQATT, CDR2 SNEGSKA, per germline (reference sequence). CDR3 DNA: TGCAGTGCTAGAGGGCCATCCCACAATGAGCAGTTCTTC. Its translation is CSARGPSHNEQFF.

This clonotype was detected only once. V usage is TRBV27 and J usage is TRBJ2-7; 9 bases fit TRBD2. The germline gives CDR1 MNHEY, CDR2 SMNVEV (reference sequence). This CDR3 has 16 amino acids. J was trimmed by 6 bases and V by 1 base; bases with no gene match: 10. CDR3 in DNA: TGTGCCAGCAGTTTATGGGTTAGCGGGAGCTCTAGCGAGCAGTACTTC. Amino acids: CASSLWVSGSSSEQYF.

As to this clonotype: The junction shows a germline mismatch at one end, possibly a read error. The chain couples TRBV6-5 to TRBJ2-7, with 15 nucleotides matching TRBD2. The CDR3 is made up of 15 amino acids. Germline CDR1 reads MNHEY; CDR2 reads SVGAGI. Written as DNA, the CDR3 is TGTGCCAGCGGACTAGCGGGGGGGAGCTCCTTCGAGCAGTACTTC. Its protein product is CASGLAGGSSFEQYF.

This chain uses TRBV6-5 with TRBJ2-6; tentative D call: TRBD2 (5 bases). The CDR3 loop spans 17 amino acids. Trimming removed 2 bases at V and 0 bases at J, with 11 bases between. Germline CDR1 reads MNHEY; CDR2 reads SVGAGI. The CDR3 loop is CASSYNGVSSGANVLTF. CDR3 DNA sequence: TGTGCCAGCAGTTACAACGGGGTTAGCTCTGGGGCCAACGTCCTGACTTTC.

Ten or more counts support this clonotype. The chain couples TRBV20-1 to TRBJ1-2; D is undetermined. CDR3 length: 12 residues. The V gene lost 0 bases and the J gene lost 4 bases, with 6 bases spanning the gap. In germline, CDR1 is DFQATT, CDR2 SNEGSKA (reference sequence). This CDR3 reads CSARDFGYGYTF. The CDR3 nucleotides read TGCAGTGCTAGAGATTTTGGCTATGGCTACACCTTC.

The chain links TRBV7-2 to TRBJ1-2; a possible D gene is TRBD1 (5 bases). CDR1 is SGHTA, CDR2 FQGNSA, per germline. The germline V and J ends were trimmed by 1 base and 8 bases, with 14 bases remaining between them. The CDR3 has 14 amino acids. The CDR3 DNA reads TGTGCCAGCAGCTTAGACGGGGCCCGGTTGGGCTACACCTTC. Amino acids: CASSLDGARLGYTF. Full variable domain (rest looked up from reference TRBV7-2 and TRBJ1-2): GAGVSQSPSNKVTEKGKDVELRCDPISGHTALYWYRQSLGQGLEFLIYFQGNSAPDKSGLPSDRFSAERTGGSVSTLTIQRTQQEDSAVYLCASSLDGARLGYTFGSGTRLTVV.

This clonotype occurred a few times. A much larger clone differs by one base, so this may be a read error. The rearrangement joins TRBV12-3 or TRBV12-4 to TRBJ2-3; 13 bases map to TRBD2. The CDR3 contains 15 residues. Written as DNA, the CDR3 is TGTGCCAGCAGCATGACTAGCGGGGGGCTAGATGCGCAGTATTTT. Translation gives CASSMTSGGLDAQYF.

The chain couples TRBV7-2 to TRBJ2-4, with 11 nucleotides matching TRBD2. TRBJ2-7 explains the end of the DNA better; the J call may be wrong. Germline-derived CDR1 and CDR2 are SGHTA and FQGNSA. This CDR3 contains 18 residues. This CDR3 reads CASSLGRRLAGGTYEQYF. The CDR3 bases are TGTGCCAGCAGCTTAGGCCGCCGGCTAGCGGGAGGCACCTACGAGCAGTACTTC.

The V and J genes are TRBV20-1 and TRBJ2-1; the match to TRBD2 covers 7 bases. The CDR3 covers 11 residues. Germline V gene sequence: CDR1 DFQATT, CDR2 SNEGSKA (reference sequence). The J segment lost 12 bases and the V segment lost 2 bases, leaving 4 bases of the junction unmatched. CDR3 nucleotide sequence: TGCAGTGCTAGACCGGGAGGACTGCAGTTCTTC. Its protein product is CSARPGGLQFF.